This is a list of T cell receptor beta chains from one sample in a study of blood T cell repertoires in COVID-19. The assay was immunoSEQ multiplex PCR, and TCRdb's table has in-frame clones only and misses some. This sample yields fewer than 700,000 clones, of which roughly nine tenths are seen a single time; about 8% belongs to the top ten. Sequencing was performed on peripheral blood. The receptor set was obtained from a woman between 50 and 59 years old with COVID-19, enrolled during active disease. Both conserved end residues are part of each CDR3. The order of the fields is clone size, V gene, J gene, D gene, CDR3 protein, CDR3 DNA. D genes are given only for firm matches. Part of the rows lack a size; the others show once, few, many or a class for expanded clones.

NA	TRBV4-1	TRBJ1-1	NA	CASSQGSRAAFF	TGCGCCAGCAGCCAAGGATCGAGGGCAGCTTTCTTT
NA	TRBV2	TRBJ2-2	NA	CATPGSSGELFF	TGTGCCACCCCAGGCAGTTCCGGGGAGCTGTTTTTT
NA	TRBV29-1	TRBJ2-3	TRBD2	CSVTLRIGHPSGGTQYF	TGCAGCGTTACACTACGGATAGGACACCCCTCGGGAGGTACGCAGTATTTT
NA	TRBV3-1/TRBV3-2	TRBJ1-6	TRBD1	CASSQRTGASPLHF	TGTGCCAGCAGCCAGCGGACAGGGGCTTCACCCCTCCACTTT
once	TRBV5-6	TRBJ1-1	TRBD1	CASSLARTGPEGAFF	TGTGCCAGCAGCTTGGCCAGGACAGGGCCCGAGGGGGCTTTCTTT
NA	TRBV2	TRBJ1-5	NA	CASSSGFRPQHF	TGTGCCAGCAGCAGTGGCTTTCGGCCCCAGCATTTT
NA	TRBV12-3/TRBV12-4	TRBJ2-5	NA	CASSKPLGTQYF	TGTGCCAGCAGCAAACCTCTAGGGACCCAGTACTTC
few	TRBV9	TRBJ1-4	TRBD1	CASSTQGAANEKLFF	TGTGCCAGCAGCACCCAGGGGGCGGCTAATGAAAAACTGTTTTTT
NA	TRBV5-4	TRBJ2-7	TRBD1	CASSPAGGEQYF	TGTGCCAGCAGCCCCGCAGGGGGCGAGCAGTACTTC
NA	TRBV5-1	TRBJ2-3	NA	CASSPGKTTDTQYF	TGCGCCAGCAGCCCCGGTAAAACCACAGATACGCAGTATTTT
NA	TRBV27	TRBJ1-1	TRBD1	CASRGTGRGDTEAFF	TGTGCCAGCAGAGGGACAGGGAGAGGGGACACTGAAGCTTTCTTT
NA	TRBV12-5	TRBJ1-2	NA	CASGLDTGFNF	TGTGCTAGTGGTTTGGATACAGGTTTCAACTTC
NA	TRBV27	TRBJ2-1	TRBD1	CASSLRRQGRAEQFF	TGTGCCAGCAGTTTGCGGAGACAGGGTAGGGCTGAGCAGTTCTTC
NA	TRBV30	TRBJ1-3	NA	CAWRRATLPGNTIYF	TGTGCCTGGAGGAGGGCCACCCTCCCTGGAAACACCATATATTTT
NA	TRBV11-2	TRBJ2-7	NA	CASSLRLAYEQYF	TGTGCCAGCAGCTTAAGACTAGCCTACGAGCAGTACTTC
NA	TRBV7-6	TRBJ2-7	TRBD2	CASSPRAGGDHEQYF	TGTGCCAGCAGCCCGCGAGCGGGGGGCGACCACGAGCAGTACTTC
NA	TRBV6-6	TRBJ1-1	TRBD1	CASSIPGGKPFF	TGTGCCAGCAGTATACCAGGGGGCAAACCTTTCTTT
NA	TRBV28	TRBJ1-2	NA	CASSPPLGGDYGYTF	TGTGCCAGCAGTCCCCCCCTAGGAGGGGACTATGGCTACACCTTC
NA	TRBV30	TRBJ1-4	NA	CAWSASQELHEKLFF	TGTGCCTGGAGTGCTTCACAGGAGCTCCATGAAAAACTGTTTTTT
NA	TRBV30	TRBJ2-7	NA	CAWSVRLGLRSSYEQYF	TGTGCCTGGAGTGTACGATTGGGACTTCGCAGCTCCTACGAGCAGTACTTC
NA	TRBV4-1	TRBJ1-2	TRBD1	CASSPAGTGEWGYTF	TGCGCCAGCAGCCCAGCCGGGACAGGGGAGTGGGGCTACACCTTC
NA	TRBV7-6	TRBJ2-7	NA	CASSSEGVHEQYF	TGTGCCAGCAGCTCAGAGGGGGTCCACGAGCAGTACTTC
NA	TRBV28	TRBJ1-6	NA	CASSKIGVYNSPLHF	TGTGCCAGCAGCAAAATCGGGGTTTATAATTCACCCCTCCACTTT
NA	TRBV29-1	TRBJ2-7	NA	CSALRTGAYEQYF	TGCAGCGCCCTTAGGACGGGAGCCTACGAGCAGTACTTC
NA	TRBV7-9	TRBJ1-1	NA	CASSREGREAFF	TGTGCCAGCAGCCGGGAGGGGAGAGAAGCTTTCTTT
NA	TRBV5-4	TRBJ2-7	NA	CASSFGVYPQYF	TGTGCCAGCAGCTTCGGGGTTTACCCGCAGTACTTC
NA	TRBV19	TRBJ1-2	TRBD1	CASSPTGKSNYGYTF	TGTGCCAGTAGTCCGACAGGGAAGTCTAACTATGGCTACACCTTC
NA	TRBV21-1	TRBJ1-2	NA	CASRLETAHYGYTF	TGTGCCAGCAGACTGGAAACAGCCCACTATGGCTACACCTTC
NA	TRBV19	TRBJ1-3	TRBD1	CASSRQGVNTIYF	TGTGCCAGTAGCCGACAGGGGGTAAACACCATATATTTT